This T cell receptor (beta chain) was captured in a study of beta chain features in type 1 diabetes (dated by TCRdb to the late 2010s). About the full investigation: No differences in mean age, gender distribution, total cell number or subset yield were found between patients and healthy donors. The study compared the TCRB repertoires of sorted circulating CD4+ T cell subsets in recently diagnosed type 1 diabetes patients with those in matched healthy donors. Regulatory and stem cell-like memory subsets were isolated from only 8 patients and roughly eight healthy donors, whereas naive and central memory subsets came from all 30 or so donors. A total of around 110,000,000 sorted cells were examined across all samples, and a strong correlation was observed between cell number per subset and RNA yield.

Germline trimming: 4 bases from V, 3 bases from J; junction bases outside gene matches: 12. Its CDR3 holds 16 amino acids, cysteine through phenylalanine. Only the CDR3 DNA stays, 48 bases, in frame from base 1. The germline V gene specifies SGHRS as CDR1 and YFSETQ as CDR2. All of the isolated RNA was reverse transcribed with the High Capacity cDNA Reverse Transcription Kit, so expressed TCRB transcripts were sequenced. Naive, central memory and regulatory T cell samples underwent deep immunoSEQ sequencing, averaging around 4 million total reads per sample. After sorted cells were lysed in RLT buffer, RNA was extracted with DNase-treated RNeasy Micro or Mini kits, with the choice depending on cell number. Each cell subset was processed separately to prevent cross-contamination, with patient and healthy donor samples processed together. TCRB sequences were amplified from cDNA with the immunoSEQ multiplex PCR, producing 87-bp fragments spanning the CDR3 region. Sequencing of the amplicons was performed on the Illumina HiSeq platform. In the paper's pipeline: PCR bias was computationally corrected using synthetic template baselines, reads within Hamming distance 2 were collapsed, and singletons that could not be merged were discarded. Reads were aligned against IMGT so that V, D and J genes, CDR3 length and insertions or deletions at six rearrangement sites could be assigned. Within each subset, clonotype counts were normalized to sorted cell number, and only after that were true diversity and Gini coefficients computed with the tcR R package. The overlap coefficient, calculated on TCRB nucleotide sequences, was used to quantify repertoire sharing. Out-of-frame TCRB sequences from naive cells were analyzed to stand in for the pre-selection repertoire. What TCRdb holds here is the immuneACCESS table cut down to in-frame rearrangements. Part of the clones is not present; checked against another copy, under half of the missing clones reflect an unresolved V gene, and the others are unexplained. D and trimming come from the DNA, and the V and J calls and clone size come from that table. The sample includes about 250,000 clones, with 12% to 15% observed a single time. Around 0.03% of the sample is held by the ten biggest clonotypes.

A note on this clone: Its binding antigen is unknown. No base quality information exists; no much larger clone differs at one position.

Findings and caveats that apply to the study as a whole: In all four CD4+ subsets, TCRB CDR3 length was moderately but significantly shorter in type 1 diabetes patients. PCR might favor shorter templates, but patient and control samples were amplified and corrected together, so any skew would affect both groups equally. Fewer insertions and more nucleotide deletions at VDJ recombination sites were observed in patients with type 1 diabetes, implying thymic rearrangement abnormalities. Because cDNA rather than genomic DNA was sequenced, highly expressing activated cells could have been over-represented, although no difference in activation and CD3 levels was found between groups. Naive, central memory and regulatory TCRB repertoires appeared to be more alike among patients than among healthy donors. HLA sub-analyses involved small numbers of individuals, so any influence of HLA type on TCRB rearrangement remained unresolved.

From each donor, a single peripheral blood sample of 95 to 150 mL on average was drawn into heparinised tubes. Using a panel that included CD45RO, CCR7, CD25, CD127, CD95 and CD27, naive, central memory, regulatory and stem cell-like memory CD4+ T cells were sorted on a BD FACSAria II. Purity was above 95% for every sorted population. PBMCs were isolated right away by Lymphoprep density gradient centrifugation and were stained directly, without culture. So that batch effects would be minimized, each experiment stained and sorted samples in pairs, pairing one healthy donor with one patient. The sequenced material came from naive CD4+ T cells from blood. Sample cell subset or site, as interpreted from the label and publication: true naive CD4+ T cells. The chain is assembled from TRBV5-1 and TRBJ2-7, with 8 bases aligning to TRBD1. The sequence was collected from a woman aged 40 to 55 in good health. For the CDR3, the sequence is CASSLGTGQVFYEQYF. The sequenced DNA: TGCGCCAGCAGCCTGGGGACGGGACAGGTGTTCTACGAGCAGTACTTC.